This T cell receptor (beta chain) came from a study of CD8 T cells in ankylosing spondylitis (dated by TCRdb to the late 2010s). Turning to the overall study: The study set out to find disease-linked TCR variants by profiling T cell receptor beta repertoires in ankylosing spondylitis patients and healthy donors. The full study cohort was made up of 25 ankylosing spondylitis patients and 108 healthy donors. Peripheral blood samples were taken, and synovial fluid was additionally collected from ankylosing spondylitis patients.

The investigation overall reported the following: Some motif variants had previously been reported in the synovial fluid and blood of reactive arthritis patients, which suggests shared mechanisms of disease initiation. The disease-linked clones were reported to be significantly enriched in matched synovial fluid samples from ankylosing spondylitis patients. The disease-linked clones had a CD8+ phenotype and were found at relatively low frequencies in peripheral blood. Blood from ankylosing spondylitis patients appeared to be characterized by a TCR beta motif made up of under ten highly homologous amino acid variants.

This clonotype was counted many times. Its antigen specificity is not known. No much larger clone is present one base from it, and per-base qualities are unavailable. The sequencer was an Illumina HiSeq 2500. Quantitative 5'-RACE with molecular barcodes was the method used to prepare the TCR beta libraries. Concerning the study's data processing: To identify disease-linked TCR variants, a new computational method was used, one built on a probabilistic model of VDJ rearrangement. TCRdb trimmed public reads at Q25 via fastp, called clones via MiXCR and kept in-frame beta chains. Rows merge per CDR3 protein into single entries with the most common DNA and genes. It is TCRdb's table, rather than the study itself, that gives the V and J calls and clone size. Across this sample there are some 840,000 distinct CDR3 sequences, with 12% seen only once. Jointly, the top ten make up around 0.51% of the sample.

The sequencing sample was made of blood, either unsorted or a sorted T cell fraction (not recorded which). The source of this sequence is a male donor with ankylosing spondylitis.

The CDR3 protein is CSGGGSSYNEQFF. The nucleotides read TGCAGTGGAGGTGGAAGCTCCTACAATGAGCAGTTCTTC. The receptor chain draws on TRBV20-1 and TRBJ2-1; the D gene is not confidently resolved. From the cysteine through the phenylalanine, the CDR3 covers 13 amino acids. Kept here is only the CDR3 DNA, which spans 39 bases and is read in frame from base 1. V loses 7 bases of germline sequence and J loses 0 bases, and the interval between the two ends is 10 bases. Based on the germline V gene (reference sequence), the CDR1 and CDR2 sequences are DFQATT and SNEGSKA.